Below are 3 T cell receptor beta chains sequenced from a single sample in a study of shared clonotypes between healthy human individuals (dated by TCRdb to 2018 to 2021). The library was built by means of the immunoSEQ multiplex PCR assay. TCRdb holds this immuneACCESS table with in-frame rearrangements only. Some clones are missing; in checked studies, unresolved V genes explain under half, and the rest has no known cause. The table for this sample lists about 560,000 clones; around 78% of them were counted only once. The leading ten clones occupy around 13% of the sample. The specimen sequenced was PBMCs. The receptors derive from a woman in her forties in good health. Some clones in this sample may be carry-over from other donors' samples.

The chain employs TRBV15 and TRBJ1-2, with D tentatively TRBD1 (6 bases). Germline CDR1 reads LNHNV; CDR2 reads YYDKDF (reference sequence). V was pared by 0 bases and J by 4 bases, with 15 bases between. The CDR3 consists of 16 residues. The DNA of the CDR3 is TGTGCCACCAGCAGAGATCTGACAGGATCAGGCTATGGCTACACCTTC. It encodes CATSRDLTGSGYGYTF.

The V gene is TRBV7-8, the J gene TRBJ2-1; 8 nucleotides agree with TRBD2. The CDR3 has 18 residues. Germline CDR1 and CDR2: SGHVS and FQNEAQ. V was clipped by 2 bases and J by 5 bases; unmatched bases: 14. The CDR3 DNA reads TGTGCCAGCAGCTTATACCCGTTCGCGGGAGGACGGGACAATGAGCAGTTCTTC. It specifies CASSLYPFAGGRDNEQFF.

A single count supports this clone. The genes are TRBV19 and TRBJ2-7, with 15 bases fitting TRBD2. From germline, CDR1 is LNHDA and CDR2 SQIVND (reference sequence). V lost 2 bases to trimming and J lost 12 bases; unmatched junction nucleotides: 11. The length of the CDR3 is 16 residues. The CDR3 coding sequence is TGTGCCAGTAGTATAAATGGACTAGCGGGAGGGTCACAGCTGTACTTC. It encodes CASSINGLAGGSQLYF.